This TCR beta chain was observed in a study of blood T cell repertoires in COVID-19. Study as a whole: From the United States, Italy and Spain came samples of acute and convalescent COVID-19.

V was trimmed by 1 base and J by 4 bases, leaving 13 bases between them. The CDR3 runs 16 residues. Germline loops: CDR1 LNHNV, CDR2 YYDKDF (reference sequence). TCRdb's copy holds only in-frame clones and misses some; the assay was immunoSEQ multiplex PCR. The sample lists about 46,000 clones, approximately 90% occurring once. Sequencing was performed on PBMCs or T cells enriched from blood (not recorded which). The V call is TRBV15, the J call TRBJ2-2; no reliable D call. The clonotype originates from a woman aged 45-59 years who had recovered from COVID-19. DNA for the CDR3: TGTGCCACCAGCAGAGTTTCCGTCAGAACCACCGGGGAGCTGTTTTTT. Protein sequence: CATSRVSVRTTGELFF.